Detailed here is one TCR beta chain. The antigen is not known. Repertoires were generated with immunoSEQ multiplex PCR, while TCRdb's copy carries only in-frame clones and drops some. There are 100,000 to 150,000 clones in the sample; roughly 95% occur only once, and about 1.8% lies in the top ten. The germline gives CDR1 LNHDA, CDR2 SQIVND (reference sequence). CDR3 length: 13 residues. Trimming cost V 8 bases and J 8 bases, with 16 bases left between them. An approximately 120-subject validation cohort, separate from the roughly 670-subject first cohort, supplied the donors. This specimen belongs to a study of cytomegalovirus exposure and HLA in healthy donors. Findings and caveats of the study: Among the CMV-associated chains, a few were confirmed in vitro as specific for CMV antigens. It was about 180 TCR beta chains that were listed as cytomegalovirus-associated.

The sample consisted of PBMCs. This receptor was taken from a man between 18 and 35 years old in good health and CMV-seronegative. This chain joins TRBV19 and TRBJ2-1; D gene ambiguous. DNA for the CDR3: TGTGCCAGTCGCGGCCTCCCTATGGATGAGCAGTTCTTC. Its protein product is CASRGLPMDEQFF.